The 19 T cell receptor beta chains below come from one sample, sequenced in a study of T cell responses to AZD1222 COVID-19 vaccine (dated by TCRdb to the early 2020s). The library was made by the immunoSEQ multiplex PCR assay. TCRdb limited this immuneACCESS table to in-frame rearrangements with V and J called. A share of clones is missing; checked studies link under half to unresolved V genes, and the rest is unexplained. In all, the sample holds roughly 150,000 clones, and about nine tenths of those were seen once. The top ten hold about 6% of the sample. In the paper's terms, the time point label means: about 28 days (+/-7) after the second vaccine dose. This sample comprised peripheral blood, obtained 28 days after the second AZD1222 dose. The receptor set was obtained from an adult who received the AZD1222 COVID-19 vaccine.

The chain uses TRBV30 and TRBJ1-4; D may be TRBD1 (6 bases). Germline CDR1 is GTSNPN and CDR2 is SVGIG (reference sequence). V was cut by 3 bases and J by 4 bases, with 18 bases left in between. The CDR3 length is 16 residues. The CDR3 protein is CAWSPGGRIVNEKLFF. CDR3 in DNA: TGTGCCTGGAGCCCCGGGGGCAGGATAGTTAATGAAAAACTGTTTTTT.

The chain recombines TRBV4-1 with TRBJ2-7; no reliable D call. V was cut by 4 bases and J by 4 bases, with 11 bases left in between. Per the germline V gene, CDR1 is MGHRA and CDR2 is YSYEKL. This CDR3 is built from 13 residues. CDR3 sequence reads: CASSLRREYEQYF. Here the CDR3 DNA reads TGCGCCAGCAGCCTGCGCAGAGAGTACGAGCAGTACTTC.

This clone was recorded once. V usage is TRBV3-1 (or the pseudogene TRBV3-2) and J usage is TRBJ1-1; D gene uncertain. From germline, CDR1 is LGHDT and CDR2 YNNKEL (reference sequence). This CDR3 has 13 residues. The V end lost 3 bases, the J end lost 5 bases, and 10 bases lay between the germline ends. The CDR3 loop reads CASSQGTTTEAFF. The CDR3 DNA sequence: TGTGCCAGCAGCCAGGGTACGACGACTGAAGCTTTCTTT.

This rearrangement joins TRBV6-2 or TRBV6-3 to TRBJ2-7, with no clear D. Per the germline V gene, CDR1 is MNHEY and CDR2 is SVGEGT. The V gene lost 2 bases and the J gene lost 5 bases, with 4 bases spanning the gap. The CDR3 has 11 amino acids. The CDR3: CASSYLDEQYF. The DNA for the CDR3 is TGTGCCAGCAGTTACCTGGACGAGCAGTACTTC.

CDR3 nucleotides: TGTGCCAGCAGCTTAGTAGCGGGGGGCTACGACGAGCAGTACTTC. It is translated as CASSLVAGGYDEQYF. J is TRBJ2-7 and V is TRBV11-2, with 10 bases that match TRBD2. The germline V gene has CDR1 SGHAT and CDR2 FQNNGV. The CDR3 sequence is 15 residues long. Trimming removed 1 base from V and 5 bases from J; junction bases left unmatched: 5.

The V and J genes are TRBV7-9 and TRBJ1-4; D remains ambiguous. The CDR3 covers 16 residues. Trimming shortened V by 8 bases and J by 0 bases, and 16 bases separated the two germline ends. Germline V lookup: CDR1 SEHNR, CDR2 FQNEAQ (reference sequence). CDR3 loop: CASQPMAASTNEKLFF. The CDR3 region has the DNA TGTGCCAGCCAGCCCATGGCAGCCTCAACTAATGAAAAACTGTTTTTT.

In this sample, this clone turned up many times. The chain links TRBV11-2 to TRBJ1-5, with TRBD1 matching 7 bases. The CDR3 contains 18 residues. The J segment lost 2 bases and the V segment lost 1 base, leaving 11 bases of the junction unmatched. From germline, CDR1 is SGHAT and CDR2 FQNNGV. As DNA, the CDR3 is TGTGCCAGCAGCTTAGGGGGGAGAGGGGGCAAGGGCAATCAGCCCCAGCATTTT. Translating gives CASSLGGRGGKGNQPQHF.

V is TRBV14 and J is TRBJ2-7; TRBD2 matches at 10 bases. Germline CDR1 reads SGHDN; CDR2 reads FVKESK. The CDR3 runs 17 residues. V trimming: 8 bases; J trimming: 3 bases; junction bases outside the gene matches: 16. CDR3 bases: TGTGCCAGCTCTCAGGGGCTAGCGGGAGAAGAAGTCTACGAGCAGTACTTC. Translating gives CASSQGLAGEEVYEQYF.

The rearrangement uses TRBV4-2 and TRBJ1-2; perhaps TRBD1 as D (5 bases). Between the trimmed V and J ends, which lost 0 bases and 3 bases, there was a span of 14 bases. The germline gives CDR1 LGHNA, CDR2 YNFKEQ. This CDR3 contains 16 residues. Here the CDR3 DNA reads TGTGCCAGCAGCCAAGATTGGGGCCGGCTTTACTATGGCTACACCTTC. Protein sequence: CASSQDWGRLYYGYTF.

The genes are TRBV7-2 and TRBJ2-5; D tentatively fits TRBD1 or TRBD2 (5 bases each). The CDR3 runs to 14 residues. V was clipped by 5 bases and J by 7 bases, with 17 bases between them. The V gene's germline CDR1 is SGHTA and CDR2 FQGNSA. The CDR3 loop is CASSLNAARGTQYF. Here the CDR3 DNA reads TGTGCCAGCAGCCTTAACGCAGCGAGGGGGACCCAGTACTTC. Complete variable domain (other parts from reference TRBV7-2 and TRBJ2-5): GAGVSQSPSNKVTEKGKDVELRCDPISGHTALYWYRQSLGQGLEFLIYFQGNSAPDKSGLPSDRFSAERTGGSVSTLTIQRTQQEDSAVYLCASSLNAARGTQYFGPGTRLLVL.

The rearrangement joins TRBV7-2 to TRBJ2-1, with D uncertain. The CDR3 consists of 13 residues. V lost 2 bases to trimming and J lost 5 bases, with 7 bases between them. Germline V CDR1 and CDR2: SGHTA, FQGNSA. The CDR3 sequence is CASSLRSDNEQFF. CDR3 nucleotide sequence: TGTGCCAGCAGCTTAAGAAGCGACAATGAGCAGTTCTTC.

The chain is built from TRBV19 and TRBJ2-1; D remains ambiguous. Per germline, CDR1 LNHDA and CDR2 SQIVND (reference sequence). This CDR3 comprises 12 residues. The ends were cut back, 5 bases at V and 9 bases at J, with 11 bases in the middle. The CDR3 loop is CASSFQLGEQFF. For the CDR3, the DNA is TGTGCCAGTAGTTTCCAGCTGGGTGAGCAGTTCTTC.

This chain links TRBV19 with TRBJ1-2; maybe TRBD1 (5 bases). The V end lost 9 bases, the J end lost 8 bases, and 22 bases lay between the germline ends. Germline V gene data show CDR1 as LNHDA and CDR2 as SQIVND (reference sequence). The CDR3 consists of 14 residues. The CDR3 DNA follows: TGTGCCAGCAGACGAACGACGGGGGAGGTAGGCTACACCTTC. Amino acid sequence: CASRRTTGEVGYTF.

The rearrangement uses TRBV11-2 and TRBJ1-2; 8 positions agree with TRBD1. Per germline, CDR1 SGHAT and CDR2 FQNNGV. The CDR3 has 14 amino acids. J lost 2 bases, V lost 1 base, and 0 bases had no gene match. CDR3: CASSLGDRNYGYTF. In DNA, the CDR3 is TGTGCCAGCAGCTTAGGGGACAGGAACTATGGCTACACCTTC.

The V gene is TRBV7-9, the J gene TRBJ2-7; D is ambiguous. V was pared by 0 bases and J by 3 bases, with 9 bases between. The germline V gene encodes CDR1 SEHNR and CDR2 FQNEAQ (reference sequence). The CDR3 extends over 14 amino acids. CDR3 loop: CASSLAIGHYEQYF. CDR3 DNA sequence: TGTGCCAGCAGCTTAGCTATAGGGCACTACGAGCAGTACTTC.

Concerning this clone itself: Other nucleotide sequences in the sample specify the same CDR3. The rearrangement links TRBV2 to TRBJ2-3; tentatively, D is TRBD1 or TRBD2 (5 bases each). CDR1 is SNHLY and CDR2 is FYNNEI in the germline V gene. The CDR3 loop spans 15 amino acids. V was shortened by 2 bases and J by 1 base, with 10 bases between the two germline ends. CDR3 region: CASSELGVGTDTQYF. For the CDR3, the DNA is TGTGCCAGCAGTGAATTGGGGGTCGGCACAGATACGCAGTATTTT.

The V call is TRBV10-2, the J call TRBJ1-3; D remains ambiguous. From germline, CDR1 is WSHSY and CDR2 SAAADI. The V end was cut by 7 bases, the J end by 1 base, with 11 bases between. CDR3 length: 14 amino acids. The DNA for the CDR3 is TGCGCCAGCACCCCCCAAACGTCTGGAAACACCATATATTTT. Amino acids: CASTPQTSGNTIYF.

For the CDR3, the DNA is TGTGCCAGCAGCGGGACTCCTTTTTACAATGAGCAGTTCTTC. The encoded protein is CASSGTPFYNEQFF. The chain recombines TRBV6-6 with TRBJ2-1; D is possibly TRBD2 (6 bases). This CDR3 is 14 amino acids long. V was pared by 6 bases and J by 4 bases, with 13 bases between. Germline V gene sequence: CDR1 MNHNY, CDR2 SVGAGI (reference sequence).

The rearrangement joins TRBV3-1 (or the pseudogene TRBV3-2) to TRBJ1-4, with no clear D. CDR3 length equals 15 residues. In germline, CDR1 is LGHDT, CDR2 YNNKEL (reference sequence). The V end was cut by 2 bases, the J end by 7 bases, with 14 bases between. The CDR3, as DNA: TGTGCCAGCAGCCAATTTGGGCTGGTGAGTGAAAAACTGTTTTTT. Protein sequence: CASSQFGLVSEKLFF.